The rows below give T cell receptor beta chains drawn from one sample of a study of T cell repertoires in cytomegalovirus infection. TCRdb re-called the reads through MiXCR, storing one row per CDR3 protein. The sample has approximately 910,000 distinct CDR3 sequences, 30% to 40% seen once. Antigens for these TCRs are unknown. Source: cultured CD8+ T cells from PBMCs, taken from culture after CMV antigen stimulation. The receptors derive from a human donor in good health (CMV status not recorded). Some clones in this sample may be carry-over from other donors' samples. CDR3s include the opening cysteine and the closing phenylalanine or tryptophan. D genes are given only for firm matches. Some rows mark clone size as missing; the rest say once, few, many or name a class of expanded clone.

cdr3_aa: CASVAGAGNTIYF
cdr3_nt: TGTGCCAGCGTTGCAGGGGCTGGAAACACCATATATTTT
d_call: .
j_call: TRBJ1-3
clone_size: few
v_call: TRBV12-3/TRBV12-4

cdr3_aa: CASSLTGRAYSYNEQFF
cdr3_nt: TGTGCCAGCAGTTTAACGGGAAGAGCATACTCCTACAATGAGCAGTTCTTC
d_call: .
j_call: TRBJ2-1
clone_size: few
v_call: TRBV27

cdr3_aa: CASRSPGPEAFF
cdr3_nt: TGTGCCAGCAGGTCCCCAGGCCCTGAAGCTTTCTTT
d_call: .
j_call: TRBJ1-1
clone_size: few
v_call: TRBV6-6

cdr3_aa: CASSQDWELGDGYSPLHF
cdr3_nt: TGTGCCAGCAGCCAAGATTGGGAGCTCGGAGACGGCTATTCACCCCTCCACTTT
d_call: .
j_call: TRBJ1-6
clone_size: .
v_call: TRBV4-2

cdr3_aa: CASSFTSKRGTGELFF
cdr3_nt: TGTGCCAGCAGCTTCACCAGTAAACGGGGCACCGGGGAGCTGTTTTTT
d_call: .
j_call: TRBJ2-2
clone_size: .
v_call: TRBV7-6

cdr3_aa: CASSSASRDRETQYF
cdr3_nt: TGTGCCAGCAGCTCAGCATCCAGGGATCGAGAGACCCAGTACTTC
d_call: .
j_call: TRBJ2-5
clone_size: .
v_call: TRBV5-5

cdr3_aa: CASKDRRQGLTEAFF
cdr3_nt: TGTGCCAGTAAGGATAGGCGGCAGGGGTTGACTGAAGCTTTCTTT
d_call: .
j_call: TRBJ1-1
clone_size: .
v_call: TRBV19

cdr3_aa: CASSEREDRDNEQFF
cdr3_nt: TGTGCCAGCAGTGAAAGGGAGGACCGGGACAATGAGCAGTTCTTC
d_call: .
j_call: TRBJ2-1
clone_size: few
v_call: TRBV6-1

cdr3_aa: CASSHEDRNYGYTF
cdr3_nt: TGTGCCAGCAGCCACGAAGACAGGAACTATGGCTACACCTTC
d_call: .
j_call: TRBJ1-2
clone_size: many
v_call: TRBV7-8

cdr3_aa: CATFPTGTISRNQPQHF
cdr3_nt: TGTGCCACCTTCCCTACAGGGACGATCTCTCGCAATCAGCCCCAGCATTTT
d_call: .
j_call: TRBJ1-5
clone_size: few
v_call: TRBV27

cdr3_aa: CASSQDDSFSYNEQFF
cdr3_nt: TGCGCCAGCAGCCAAGATGACAGTTTCTCCTACAATGAGCAGTTCTTC
d_call: .
j_call: TRBJ2-1
clone_size: few
v_call: TRBV4-3

cdr3_aa: CATSGTSGGPGELFF
cdr3_nt: TGTGCCACCAGCGGGACTAGCGGGGGACCCGGGGAGCTGTTTTTT
d_call: TRBD2
j_call: TRBJ2-2
clone_size: .
v_call: TRBV15

cdr3_aa: CSARGRDRGYHQPQHF
cdr3_nt: TGCAGTGCTAGAGGACGGGACAGGGGGTATCATCAGCCCCAGCATTTT
d_call: TRBD1
j_call: TRBJ1-5
clone_size: few
v_call: TRBV20-1

cdr3_aa: CATSRDLGSGNTIYF
cdr3_nt: TGTGCCACCAGCAGAGATCTAGGTTCTGGAAACACCATATATTTT
d_call: .
j_call: TRBJ1-3
clone_size: few
v_call: TRBV15

cdr3_aa: CASSDPGLTYEQYF
cdr3_nt: TGTGCCAGCAGTGATCCGGGACTTACCTACGAGCAGTACTTC
d_call: .
j_call: TRBJ2-7
clone_size: .
v_call: TRBV6-1

cdr3_aa: CASSPGREGQFF
cdr3_nt: TGTGCCAGCAGCCCAGGCAGGGAAGGGCAGTTCTTC
d_call: .
j_call: TRBJ2-1
clone_size: many
v_call: TRBV7-9

cdr3_aa: CSARATGYEQYF
cdr3_nt: TGCAGTGCTAGAGCTACGGGATACGAGCAGTACTTC
d_call: .
j_call: TRBJ2-7
clone_size: .
v_call: TRBV20-1

cdr3_aa: CASSVATGNNSPLHF
cdr3_nt: TGTGCCAGCAGCGTAGCCACAGGGAATAATTCACCCCTCCACTTT
d_call: .
j_call: TRBJ1-6
clone_size: .
v_call: TRBV9

cdr3_aa: CASSYGQSQETQYF
cdr3_nt: TGCGCCAGCAGCTACGGACAGTCCCAAGAGACCCAGTACTTC
d_call: .
j_call: TRBJ2-5
clone_size: .
v_call: TRBV4-1

cdr3_aa: CASSPGTAGANVLTF
cdr3_nt: TGCGCCAGCAGCCCCGGGACTGCTGGGGCCAACGTCCTGACTTTC
d_call: .
j_call: TRBJ2-6
clone_size: .
v_call: TRBV5-1

cdr3_aa: CASSQGLRAGYEQYF
cdr3_nt: TGTGCCAGCAGTCAGGGGTTACGGGCGGGCTACGAGCAGTACTTC
d_call: .
j_call: TRBJ2-7
clone_size: few
v_call: TRBV12-3/TRBV12-4

cdr3_aa: CASRLGQGTEAFF
cdr3_nt: TGTGCCAGCAGATTAGGACAGGGAACTGAAGCTTTCTTT
d_call: TRBD1
j_call: TRBJ1-1
clone_size: .
v_call: TRBV12-3/TRBV12-4

cdr3_aa: CASRPTGSGGEAFF
cdr3_nt: TGTGCCAGCAGACCGACAGGGTCCGGTGGTGAAGCTTTCTTT
d_call: TRBD1
j_call: TRBJ1-1
clone_size: many
v_call: TRBV7-2

cdr3_aa: CASSVNRGTGELFF
cdr3_nt: TGTGCCAGCAGCGTAAACAGGGGTACCGGGGAGCTGTTTTTT
d_call: TRBD1
j_call: TRBJ2-2
clone_size: .
v_call: TRBV9

cdr3_aa: CASSPDPKSRGWNQPQHF
cdr3_nt: TGTGCCAGCAGCCCGGACCCCAAGTCGAGGGGTTGGAATCAGCCCCAGCATTTT
d_call: .
j_call: TRBJ1-5
clone_size: .
v_call: TRBV5-4

cdr3_aa: CASSLVGTGAPDTQYF
cdr3_nt: TGTGCCAGCAGCTTAGTGGGGACAGGGGCCCCAGATACGCAGTATTTT
d_call: TRBD1
j_call: TRBJ2-3
clone_size: .
v_call: TRBV7-9

cdr3_aa: CASTPASRGRNEQFF
cdr3_nt: TGTGCCAGCACCCCGGCTAGCCGGGGTCGTAATGAGCAGTTCTTC
d_call: .
j_call: TRBJ2-1
clone_size: .
v_call: TRBV12-3/TRBV12-4

cdr3_aa: CASSLHRGRSDEQFF
cdr3_nt: TGTGCCAGCAGCCTCCACAGGGGGCGGTCGGATGAGCAGTTCTTC
d_call: TRBD1
j_call: TRBJ2-1
clone_size: many
v_call: TRBV7-6

cdr3_aa: CASSLAHRGGNQPQHF
cdr3_nt: TGTGCCAGCAGCTTAGCGCACAGGGGAGGCAATCAGCCCCAGCATTTT
d_call: TRBD1
j_call: TRBJ1-5
clone_size: few
v_call: TRBV7-9

cdr3_aa: CSVETGVAGELFF
cdr3_nt: TGCAGCGTTGAAACAGGGGTGGCCGGGGAGCTGTTTTTT
d_call: TRBD1
j_call: TRBJ2-2
clone_size: .
v_call: TRBV29-1

cdr3_aa: CASTASKGGLTGELFF
cdr3_nt: TGTGCCAGCACAGCCTCGAAGGGGGGGCTCACCGGGGAGCTGTTTTTT
d_call: .
j_call: TRBJ2-2
clone_size: many
v_call: TRBV7-2

cdr3_aa: CASSLGWGNRETQYF
cdr3_nt: TGTGCCAGCAGCCTGGGATGGGGGAATAGAGAGACCCAGTACTTC
d_call: .
j_call: TRBJ2-5
clone_size: .
v_call: TRBV7-9

cdr3_aa: CASSSGRGQKSNYGYTF
cdr3_nt: TGTGCCAGCAGTTCCGGAAGGGGTCAGAAGTCTAACTATGGCTACACCTTC
d_call: .
j_call: TRBJ1-2
clone_size: .
v_call: TRBV12-3/TRBV12-4

cdr3_aa: CASTVGDTQYF
cdr3_nt: TGTGCCAGCACGGTCGGGGATACGCAGTATTTT
d_call: .
j_call: TRBJ2-3
clone_size: .
v_call: TRBV2

cdr3_aa: CASTLFDGSNQPQHF
cdr3_nt: TGTGCCAGCACCCTATTTGACGGGAGCAATCAGCCCCAGCATTTT
d_call: .
j_call: TRBJ1-5
clone_size: many
v_call: TRBV6-1

cdr3_aa: CASRPGGEGNQPQHF
cdr3_nt: TGTGCCAGCAGGCCAGGGGGCGAGGGCAATCAGCCCCAGCATTTT
d_call: TRBD1
j_call: TRBJ1-5
clone_size: few
v_call: TRBV28

cdr3_aa: CASSPGALGTEAFF
cdr3_nt: TGTGCCAGCAGTCCCGGGGCCTTGGGCACTGAAGCTTTCTTT
d_call: .
j_call: TRBJ1-1
clone_size: .
v_call: TRBV6-8

cdr3_aa: CASSLGTGSNEQYF
cdr3_nt: TGTGCCAGCAGCTTAGGGACAGGGAGTAACGAGCAGTACTTC
d_call: TRBD1
j_call: TRBJ2-7
clone_size: many
v_call: TRBV7-8

cdr3_aa: CSVSAGTGGSPLHF
cdr3_nt: TGCAGTGTTAGCGCCGGGACAGGGGGCTCACCCCTCCACTTT
d_call: TRBD1
j_call: TRBJ1-6
clone_size: .
v_call: TRBV20-1

cdr3_aa: CASSYGGATYNEQFF
cdr3_nt: TGTGCCAGCAGTTACGGGGGGGCCACCTACAATGAGCAGTTCTTC
d_call: .
j_call: TRBJ2-1
clone_size: .
v_call: TRBV6-5

cdr3_aa: CASSSRGDRFQETQYF
cdr3_nt: TGTGCCAGCAGCTCTAGAGGGGACAGGTTCCAAGAGACCCAGTACTTC
d_call: TRBD1
j_call: TRBJ2-5
clone_size: many
v_call: TRBV7-9

cdr3_aa: CSVEGGFYSTDTQYF
cdr3_nt: TGCAGCGTTGAAGGGGGTTTCTACAGCACAGATACGCAGTATTTT
d_call: .
j_call: TRBJ2-3
clone_size: .
v_call: TRBV29-1

cdr3_aa: CASSLRIAGSVVADTQYF
cdr3_nt: TGTGCCAGCAGCTTAAGAATAGCAGGGAGTGTTGTGGCAGATACGCAGTATTTT
d_call: .
j_call: TRBJ2-3
clone_size: .
v_call: TRBV11-2

cdr3_aa: CSVETGPETQYF
cdr3_nt: TGCAGCGTTGAGACAGGGCCAGAGACCCAGTACTTC
d_call: TRBD1
j_call: TRBJ2-5
clone_size: .
v_call: TRBV29-1

cdr3_aa: CASSPRTGPTAEAFF
cdr3_nt: TGTGCCAGCAGCCCCCGGACAGGGCCAACGGCTGAAGCTTTCTTT
d_call: TRBD1
j_call: TRBJ1-1
clone_size: .
v_call: TRBV7-9

cdr3_aa: CASAYPGDTEAFF
cdr3_nt: TGTGCTAGTGCTTACCCAGGGGACACTGAAGCTTTCTTT
d_call: .
j_call: TRBJ1-1
clone_size: few
v_call: TRBV12-5

cdr3_aa: CASSFSQGGQETQYF
cdr3_nt: TGTGCCAGCAGTTTTTCTCAGGGTGGACAAGAGACCCAGTACTTC
d_call: .
j_call: TRBJ2-5
clone_size: few
v_call: TRBV12-3/TRBV12-4

cdr3_aa: CASLRGLGEKLFF
cdr3_nt: TGTGCCAGCTTGAGGGGGCTTGGTGAAAAACTGTTTTTT
d_call: TRBD1
j_call: TRBJ1-4
clone_size: .
v_call: TRBV7-9

cdr3_aa: CASSSTQGPYGYTF
cdr3_nt: TGTGCCAGCAGCTCCACACAGGGACCCTATGGCTACACCTTC
d_call: .
j_call: TRBJ1-2
clone_size: few
v_call: TRBV11-1

cdr3_aa: CASSLRVEAFF
cdr3_nt: TGTGCCAGCAGTCTCCGCGTTGAAGCTTTCTTT
d_call: .
j_call: TRBJ1-1
clone_size: .
v_call: TRBV6-6

cdr3_aa: CASSLEARDDGYTF
cdr3_nt: TGTGCCAGCAGCTTAGAGGCGAGAGATGATGGCTACACCTTC
d_call: .
j_call: TRBJ1-2
clone_size: few
v_call: TRBV7-9

cdr3_aa: CSVERTGDGTEAFF
cdr3_nt: TGCAGCGTTGAAAGGACAGGGGACGGCACTGAAGCTTTCTTT
d_call: TRBD1
j_call: TRBJ1-1
clone_size: .
v_call: TRBV29-1

cdr3_aa: CASSQEILAGGADTQYF
cdr3_nt: TGCGCCAGCAGCCAAGAAATACTAGCGGGGGGCGCAGATACGCAGTATTTT
d_call: TRBD2
j_call: TRBJ2-3
clone_size: .
v_call: TRBV4-1

cdr3_aa: CASSDLAGQGFSSGNTIYF
cdr3_nt: TGCGCCAGCAGCGATTTAGCGGGACAGGGCTTCAGCTCTGGAAACACCATATATTTT
d_call: TRBD1
j_call: TRBJ1-3
clone_size: .
v_call: TRBV5-1

cdr3_aa: CASSYPSLFPQF
cdr3_nt: TGTGCCAGCAGTTACCCTAGCCTATTCCCGCAGTTT
d_call: .
j_call: TRBJ2-3
clone_size: .
v_call: TRBV6-1

cdr3_aa: CASSGLGTSGPTDTQYF
cdr3_nt: TGCGCCAGCAGCGGACTCGGGACTAGCGGGCCCACAGATACGCAGTATTTT
d_call: TRBD2
j_call: TRBJ2-3
clone_size: .
v_call: TRBV5-1

cdr3_aa: CASSNARTAMNTEAFF
cdr3_nt: TGTGCCAGCTCAAATGCTCGGACAGCCATGAACACTGAAGCTTTCTTT
d_call: .
j_call: TRBJ1-1
clone_size: many
v_call: TRBV7-6